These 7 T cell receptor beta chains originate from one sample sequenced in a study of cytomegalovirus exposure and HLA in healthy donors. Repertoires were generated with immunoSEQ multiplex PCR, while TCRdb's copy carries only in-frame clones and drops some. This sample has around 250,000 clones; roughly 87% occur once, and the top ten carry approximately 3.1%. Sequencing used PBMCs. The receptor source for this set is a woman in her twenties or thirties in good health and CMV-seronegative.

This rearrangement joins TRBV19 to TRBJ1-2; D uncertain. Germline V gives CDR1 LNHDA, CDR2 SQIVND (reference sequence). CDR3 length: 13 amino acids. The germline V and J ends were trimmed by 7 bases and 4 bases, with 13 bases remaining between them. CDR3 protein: CASTWEGFYGYTF. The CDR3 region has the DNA TGTGCCAGTACCTGGGAGGGTTTCTATGGCTACACCTTC.

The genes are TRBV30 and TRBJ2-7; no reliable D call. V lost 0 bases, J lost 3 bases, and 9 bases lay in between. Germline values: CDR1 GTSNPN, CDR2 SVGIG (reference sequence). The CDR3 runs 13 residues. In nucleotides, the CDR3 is TGTGCCTGGAGTGTCGAAAAATTCTACGAGCAGTACTTC. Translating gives CAWSVEKFYEQYF.

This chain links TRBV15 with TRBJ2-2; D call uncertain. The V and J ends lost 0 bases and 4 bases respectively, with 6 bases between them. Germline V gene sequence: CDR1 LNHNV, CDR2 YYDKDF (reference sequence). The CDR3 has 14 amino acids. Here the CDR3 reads CATSRDLGTGELFF. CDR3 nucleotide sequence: TGTGCCACCAGCAGAGATTTGGGCACCGGGGAGCTGTTTTTT.

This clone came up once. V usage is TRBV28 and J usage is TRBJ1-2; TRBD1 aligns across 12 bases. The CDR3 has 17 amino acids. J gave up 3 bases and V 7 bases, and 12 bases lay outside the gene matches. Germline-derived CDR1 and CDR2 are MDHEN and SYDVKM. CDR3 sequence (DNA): TGTGCCAGCAATACACGGGACAGGGGGCGTGGGGACTATGGCTACACCTTC. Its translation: CASNTRDRGRGDYGYTF.

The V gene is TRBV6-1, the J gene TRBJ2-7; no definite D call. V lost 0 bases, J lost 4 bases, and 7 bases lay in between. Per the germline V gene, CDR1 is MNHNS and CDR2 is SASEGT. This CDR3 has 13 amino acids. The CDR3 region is CASSEAPIYEQYF. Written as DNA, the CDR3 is TGTGCCAGCAGTGAAGCCCCAATTTACGAGCAGTACTTC.

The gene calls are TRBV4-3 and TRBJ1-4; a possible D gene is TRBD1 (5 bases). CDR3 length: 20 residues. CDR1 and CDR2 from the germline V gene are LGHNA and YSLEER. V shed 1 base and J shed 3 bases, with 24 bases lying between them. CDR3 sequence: CASSQVQTDHESAANEKLFF. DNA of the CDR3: TGCGCCAGCAGCCAAGTCCAGACAGACCACGAATCGGCGGCTAATGAAAAACTGTTTTTT.

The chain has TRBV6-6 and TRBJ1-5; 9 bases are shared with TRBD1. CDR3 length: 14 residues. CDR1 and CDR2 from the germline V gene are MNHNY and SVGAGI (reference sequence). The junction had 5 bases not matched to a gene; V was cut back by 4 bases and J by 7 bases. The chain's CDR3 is CASSSGQGHQPQHF. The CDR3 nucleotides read TGTGCCAGCAGTTCGGGACAGGGTCACCAGCCCCAGCATTTT.